A selection of T cell receptor beta chains follows, all from one sample in a study of cytomegalovirus exposure and HLA in healthy donors. Data came from immunoSEQ multiplex PCR; TCRdb stores just in-frame clones and leaves some out. The data contain over 150,000 clones, approximately 80% of them singletons. The sample comprised PBMCs. These receptors were collected from a man between 50 and 59 years old in good health and CMV-seropositive. CDR3s include the opening cysteine and the closing phenylalanine or tryptophan. Each record gives: clone size, J gene, D gene, V gene, CDR3 DNA, CDR3 protein. D genes are given only for firm matches. Some rows mark clone size as missing; the rest say once, few, many or name a class of expanded clone.

NA	TRBJ2-1	NA	TRBV5-4	TGTGCCAGCAGCCCCCCAGCGCGGGGATACAATGAGCAGTTCTTC	CASSPPARGYNEQFF
once	TRBJ1-1	NA	TRBV5-1	TGCGCCAGCAGCTTCCAGGGAGAAGCTTTCTTT	CASSFQGEAFF
NA	TRBJ1-5	NA	TRBV28	TGTGCCAGCAGTTTTCATATGGCTAGCAATCAGCCCCAGCATTTT	CASSFHMASNQPQHF
NA	TRBJ1-2	TRBD1	TRBV18	TGTGCCAGCTCACCATCACGGGACAGTACTTATGGCTACACCTTC	CASSPSRDSTYGYTF
NA	TRBJ1-6	NA	TRBV7-2	TGTGCCAGCAGCTTAGTCCCGGGTTTGTCCTATAATTCACCCCTCCACTTT	CASSLVPGLSYNSPLHF
NA	TRBJ2-5	TRBD2	TRBV10-3	TGTGCCATCAGTTTCGGGACTAGCGGGAGGCTAGAGACCCAGTACTTC	CAISFGTSGRLETQYF
NA	TRBJ1-2	TRBD1	TRBV7-2	TGTGCCAGCAGAACCGGGACAGGGTGGGGCTACACCTTC	CASRTGTGWGYTF
NA	TRBJ1-1	NA	TRBV30	TGTGCCTGGAGGGACTTAGATGTGAACACTGAAGCTTTCTTT	CAWRDLDVNTEAFF
NA	TRBJ1-2	TRBD1	TRBV7-9	TGTGCCAGCAGCTTTTACGGGACAGGAGACTATGGCTACACCTTC	CASSFYGTGDYGYTF
NA	TRBJ2-7	NA	TRBV28	TGTGCCAGCAGTACGGGCTACGAGCAGTACTTC	CASSTGYEQYF
NA	TRBJ2-5	TRBD2	TRBV6-1	TGTGCCAGCACCGCTAGCGGGGTGGGGGAGACCCAGTACTTC	CASTASGVGETQYF
few	TRBJ2-5	NA	TRBV5-6	TGTGCCAGCAGCTTCTATGGGGCCAACCCTAACCAAGAGACCCAGTACTTC	CASSFYGANPNQETQYF
few	TRBJ1-6	NA	TRBV5-4	TGTGCCAGCAGCCCAACGGGAGGTTCACCCCTCCACTTT	CASSPTGGSPLHF
NA	TRBJ1-1	NA	TRBV11-2	TGTGCCAGCAGCTTAGATCTTCACGGTGAAGCTTTCTTT	CASSLDLHGEAFF
once	TRBJ1-1	TRBD1	TRBV29-1	TGCAGCGTCGGTGGACAGGGCGTGAACACTGAAGCTTTCTTT	CSVGGQGVNTEAFF
few	TRBJ2-5	NA	TRBV7-2	TGTGCCAGCAGCCCAGGGTCCGGTCGGGAGACCCAGTACTTC	CASSPGSGRETQYF